Following are 18 T cell receptor beta chains from one sample sequenced in a study of identical twins. MiXCR, run by TCRdb on the 5' RACE reads, gives a single entry per CDR3 protein. The sample yields around 340,000 distinct CDR3 sequences, roughly an eighth seen once. These data were also reused for a study on yellow fever vaccine responses in identical twins.

Sequencing was performed on CD8+ T cells sorted from blood. Receptors originate from a woman between 18 and 29 years old in good health.

The chain recombines TRBV27 with TRBJ2-7, with 8 bases aligning to TRBD1. Germline values: CDR1 MNHEY, CDR2 SMNVEV (reference sequence). The CDR3 runs 14 residues. The trim removed 3 bases at V and 4 bases at J, leaving 5 bases unmatched. As DNA, the CDR3 is TGTGCCAGCAGTTTTAGGCAGGGGGCGTACGAGCAGTACTTC. It specifies CASSFRQGAYEQYF.

There are a few counts of this clonotype. The CDR3 is CSASPGMLWNTEAFF. The CDR3 DNA reads as TGCAGTGCTAGCCCGGGGATGCTTTGGAACACTGAAGCTTTCTTT. V gene TRBV20-1 combines with J gene TRBJ1-1; D gene uncertain. The ends were cut back, 3 bases at V and 1 base at J, with 15 bases in the middle. The CDR3 has 15 residues. Germline values: CDR1 DFQATT, CDR2 SNEGSKA (reference sequence).

This chain links TRBV28 with TRBJ2-5; D call uncertain. Between the trimmed V and J ends, which lost 4 bases and 2 bases, there was a span of 14 bases. This CDR3 comprises 15 residues. Germline V CDR1 and CDR2: MDHEN, SYDVKM. The chain's CDR3 is CASSSDRTGQETQYF. The CDR3 DNA follows: TGTGCCAGCAGTTCCGACCGGACCGGACAAGAGACCCAGTACTTC.

Ten or more counts support this clonotype. This sequence joins TRBV20-1 and TRBJ2-7; a possible D gene is TRBD1 (6 bases). The CDR3 consists of 13 residues. Deletions cut 2 bases from V and 3 bases from J, with 11 bases between. Germline V lookup: CDR1 DFQATT, CDR2 SNEGSKA (reference sequence). The CDR3 here is CSARPTGNYEQYV. The CDR3 region has the DNA TGCAGTGCTAGACCCACAGGGAACTACGAGCAGTACGTC.

The CDR3 nucleotides are TGCAGCGTTCCCTTGGGCCCTATTGACGCCTACGAGCAGTACGTC. Its protein is CSVPLGPIDAYEQYV. The chain is built from TRBV29-1 and TRBJ2-7; D is ambiguous. CDR1 and CDR2 from the germline V gene are SQVTM and ANQGSEA. V was shortened by 5 bases and J by 2 bases, with 19 bases between the two germline ends. The CDR3 covers 15 residues.

At least ten counts were recorded for this clonotype. The chain employs TRBV20-1 and TRBJ2-1; 15 positions match TRBD2. The V gene end was trimmed by 5 bases and the J gene end by 4 bases; junction bases not matched to a gene: 6. Germline assignment: CDR1 DFQATT and CDR2 SNEGSKA (reference sequence). The CDR3 is made up of 16 amino acids. The DNA for the CDR3 is TGCAGTGCTGAGGGGACTAGCGGGAGGACTTACAATGAGCAGTTCTTC. Amino acid sequence: CSAEGTSGRTYNEQFF.

The chain uses TRBV6-1 and TRBJ2-3; TRBD1 might be the D (5 bases). From germline, CDR1 is MNHNS and CDR2 SASEGT. Trimming stripped 7 bases from V and 0 bases from J, with 17 bases between. This CDR3 contains 16 residues. DNA for the CDR3: TGTGCCAGCACAGGGCGCTACCACAAGAGCACAGATACGCAGTATTTT. Encoded protein: CASTGRYHKSTDTQYF.

This clonotype has a count of ten or more. This chain uses TRBV20-1 with TRBJ2-5; D is perhaps TRBD1 or TRBD2 (5 bases each). There are 15 residues in the CDR3. Trimming removed 1 base at V and 5 bases at J, with 17 bases between. CDR1 is DFQATT, CDR2 SNEGSKA, per germline (reference sequence). CDR3 nucleotides: TGCAGTGCTAGAGCGGGGCTAGCAGATGCGGAGACCCAGTACTTC. Amino acid sequence: CSARAGLADAETQYF.

The rearrangement joins TRBV14 to TRBJ2-3; possibly TRBD1 for D (6 bases). Germline CDR1 SGHDN, CDR2 FVKESK. Trimming pared 0 bases from V and 2 bases from J, leaving 12 bases between. This CDR3 has 16 residues. The CDR3 region is CASSQEGTGSTDTQYF. In DNA, the CDR3 is TGTGCCAGCAGCCAAGAGGGAACAGGGTCCACAGATACGCAGTATTTT. Together with reference TRBV14 and TRBJ2-3, the CDR3 gives the full variable domain: EAGVTQFPSHSVIEKGQTVTLRCDPISGHDNLYWYRRVMGKEIKFLLHFVKESKQDESGMPNNRFLAERTGGTYSTLKVQPAELEDSGVYFCASSQEGTGSTDTQYFGPGTRLTVL.

The genes are TRBV3-1 and TRBJ1-2; D may be TRBD1 (5 bases). Germline V gene data show CDR1 as LGHDT and CDR2 as YNNKEL (reference sequence). The CDR3 contains 14 residues. V was pared by 3 bases and J by 8 bases, with 16 bases between. CDR3 in amino acids: CASSQGPSGDGYTF. CDR3 DNA sequence: TGTGCCAGCAGCCAGGGGCCTTCTGGAGACGGCTACACCTTC.

The chain has TRBV2 and TRBJ1-6; D is unresolved. The germline V gene has CDR1 SNHLY and CDR2 FYNNEI. The CDR3 sequence is 15 residues long. Trimming shortened V by 3 bases and J by 6 bases, and 12 bases separated the two germline ends. The CDR3 loop reads CASSETAVINSPLHF. CDR3 sequence (DNA): TGTGCCAGCAGTGAGACGGCGGTGATTAATTCACCCCTCCACTTT. The full variable domain, its missing parts supplied by reference TRBV2 and TRBJ1-6, is EPEVTQTPSHQVTQMGQEVILRCVPISNHLYFYWYRQILGQKVEFLVSFYNNEISEKSEIFDDQFSVERPDGSNFTLKIRSTKLEDSAMYFCASSETAVINSPLHFGNGTRLTVT.

This clonotype was seen a handful of times. The V and J genes are TRBV11-2 and TRBJ2-3; D is uncertain. Between the trimmed V and J ends, which lost 4 bases and 2 bases, there was a span of 13 bases. There are 15 residues in the CDR3. Germline V gene sequence: CDR1 SGHAT, CDR2 FQNNGV. CDR3 sequence (DNA): TGTGCCAGCAGCTCGACGGCACCGACCACAGATACGCAGTATTTT. It encodes CASSSTAPTTDTQYF.

This chain uses TRBV6-1 with TRBJ2-3; TRBD2 agrees at 12 bases. The germline V gene has CDR1 MNHNS and CDR2 SASEGT. CDR3 length: 19 residues. The J segment lost 2 bases and the V segment lost 3 bases, leaving 12 bases of the junction unmatched. CDR3 sequence: CASSDDLAGGPVSTDTQYF. The CDR3 DNA reads as TGTGCCAGCAGTGATGACCTAGCGGGAGGGCCCGTATCCACAGATACGCAGTATTTT.

This clonotype has ten or more counts. The V gene is TRBV10-3, the J gene TRBJ2-3, with D possibly TRBD2 on 5 matching bases. Germline CDR1 is ENHRY and CDR2 is SYGVKD. Trimming took off 3 bases at V and 6 bases at J, with 7 bases between the two ends. This CDR3 is 12 amino acids long. The CDR3: CAISDTGDTQYF. DNA of the CDR3: TGTGCCATCAGTGATACGGGGGATACGCAGTATTTT.

This clonotype was counted only a few times. V is TRBV12-3 or TRBV12-4 and J is TRBJ1-1, with a weak D call TRBD1 (6 bases). The V end lost 3 bases, the J end lost 5 bases, and 16 bases lay between the germline ends. The CDR3 spans 15 residues. CDR3 DNA: TGTGCCAGCAGTTTGGCAGGGGTGGTAAGAACTGAAGCTTTCTTT. It yields the protein CASSLAGVVRTEAFF.

Ten or more counts support this clonotype. V and J are TRBV4-1 and TRBJ2-7; 9 positions match TRBD2. After removal of 5 bases from V and 3 bases from J, the junction contained 8 bases not matched to a gene. The CDR3 sequence is 15 residues long. Germline V gives CDR1 MGHRA, CDR2 YSYEKL. CDR3 nucleotides: TGCGCCAGCAGCGCAACCGGGACTAGCATCTACGAGCAGTACTTC. It encodes CASSATGTSIYEQYF.

The chain is built from TRBV6-5 and TRBJ2-7; D is uncertain. The CDR3 sequence is 16 residues long. Looked up from germline, CDR1 is MNHEY and CDR2 is SVGAGI. Trimming pared 2 bases from V and 4 bases from J, leaving 18 bases between. CDR3 bases: TGTGCCAGCAGTTACGGGATTTCAGAGTCTACATACGAGCAGTACGTC. This gives the protein CASSYGISESTYEQYV.

This clonotype was detected a few times. The CDR3 here is CASSHRDTEGEAFF. Here the CDR3 DNA reads TGCGCCAGCAGCCACCGGGACACGGAGGGTGAAGCTTTCTTT. The V gene is TRBV5-1, the J gene TRBJ1-1, with D perhaps matching TRBD1 (6 bases). The CDR3 contains 14 residues. Trimming left V 4 bases short and J 7 bases short, with 17 bases between. Germline-derived CDR1 and CDR2 are SGHRS and YFSETQ.